Each of the 32 T cell receptor beta chains below was sequenced from the same sample in a study of Ad26.COV2.S vaccination and SARS-CoV-2 variants. The repertoire was sequenced with immunoSEQ multiplex PCR; TCRdb's copy has only in-frame clones and lacks some. The table shows 300,000 to 350,000 clones, with about 89% occurring only once. Treatment: 15 to 20 received Ad26.COV2.S at low or high dose, single or two shots; about 5 received placebo; per-sample allocation not given. It was on day 63 after the first vaccine or placebo injection that samples were taken. The sequencing used peripheral blood, collected in a trial of Ad26.COV2.S vaccine versus placebo. The receptors stem from a person aged 18-65 years who received the Ad26.COV2.S COVID-19 vaccine or a placebo.

The V call is TRBV30, the J call TRBJ2-3, with unresolved D. V lost 0 bases and J 2 bases, leaving 9 bases between the germline ends. CDR1 and CDR2 from the germline V gene are GTSNPN and SVGIG (reference sequence). This CDR3 contains 14 residues. This CDR3 is CAWSVRANTDTQYF. The CDR3, as DNA: TGTGCCTGGAGTGTAAGGGCTAACACAGATACGCAGTATTTT.

As regards this clone: The sample has other DNA sequences that encode this CDR3 too. V and J are TRBV27 and TRBJ2-7, with 7 bases matching TRBD1. From germline, CDR1 is MNHEY and CDR2 SMNVEV (reference sequence). The junction had 1 base not matched to a gene; V was cut back by 5 bases and J by 0 bases. CDR3 size: 13 residues. As DNA, the CDR3 is TGTGCCAGCAGTCGGGACAGCTCCTACGAGCAGTACTTC. It translates to CASSRDSSYEQYF.

The chain links TRBV6-2 or TRBV6-3 to TRBJ2-7; no firm D call. Germline V gene lookup returns CDR1 MNHEY and CDR2 SVGEGT. Deletions cut 4 bases from V and 2 bases from J, with 12 bases between. This CDR3 spans 14 amino acids. In DNA, the CDR3 is TGTGCCAGCAGTTCCGAAATGCAACCCTACGAGCAGTACTTC. It encodes CASSSEMQPYEQYF.

V is TRBV7-8 and J is TRBJ1-2; 11 bases are shared with TRBD1. The germline CDR1 and CDR2 sequences are SGHVS and FQNEAQ. The CDR3 is made up of 14 amino acids. Trimming cost V 5 bases and J 5 bases; bases outside gene matches: 4. The DNA for the CDR3 is TGTGCCAGCAGCCCCGGGACAGGGGGTTATGGCTACACCTTC. Protein product: CASSPGTGGYGYTF.

The rearrangement joins TRBV2 to TRBJ2-1, with 7 bases aligning to TRBD2. Germline CDR1 and CDR2: SNHLY and FYNNEI. The CDR3 spans 13 residues. J lost 9 bases, V lost 1 base, and 3 bases had no gene match. The CDR3 protein is CASSEGTRSEQFF. The DNA for the CDR3 is TGTGCCAGCAGTGAAGGGACTAGAAGTGAGCAGTTCTTC.

V usage is TRBV18 and J usage is TRBJ1-1; D call uncertain. CDR3 length equals 16 residues. Germline V gives CDR1 KGHSH, CDR2 LQKENI. V was pared by 0 bases and J by 0 bases, with 11 bases between. The CDR3 DNA follows: TGTGCCAGCTCACCACCCCTGGCAGCCCTGAACACTGAAGCTTTCTTT. As protein: CASSPPLAALNTEAFF.

Note on this clone: Other DNA sequences within the sample encode an identical CDR3. This chain connects TRBV6-5 to TRBJ2-5; D gene unclear. The CDR3 has 13 residues. Germline CDR1 is MNHEY and CDR2 is SVGAGI. Trimming took 2 bases from V and 1 from J, leaving 5 bases between them. CDR3 loop: CASSYLGQETQYF. The CDR3, as DNA: TGTGCCAGCAGTTACCTCGGCCAAGAGACCCAGTACTTC.

This rearrangement joins TRBV7-3 to TRBJ2-2, with TRBD1 matching 7 bases. This CDR3 is built from 17 residues. V was pared by 4 bases and J by 3 bases, with 11 bases of the junction left unmatched. The germline CDR1 and CDR2 sequences are SGHTA and FQGTGA. CDR3 nucleotides: TGTGCCAGCAGCTCCGACGGACAGGCGGGTGACACCGGGGAGCTGTTTTTT. Translated: CASSSDGQAGDTGELFF.

The chain links TRBV6-5 to TRBJ2-2; no clear D gene. CDR1 is MNHEY, CDR2 SVGAGI, per germline. The ends were cut back, 2 bases at V and 0 bases at J, with 10 bases in the middle. The CDR3 is 16 amino acids. The CDR3 DNA reads as TGTGCCAGCAGTTACAGGCGACGGACGAACACCGGGGAGCTGTTTTTT. This encodes CASSYRRRTNTGELFF.

The V and J genes are TRBV19 and TRBJ2-3, with 13 bases aligning to TRBD2. Germline values: CDR1 LNHDA, CDR2 SQIVND (reference sequence). The CDR3 is 18 amino acids. Losses at the gene ends were 4 bases for V and 0 bases for J; bases not matched to a gene: 7. CDR3: CASSSPGTSGISTDTQYF. The CDR3 bases are TGTGCCAGTAGTAGCCCCGGGACTAGCGGGATCAGCACAGATACGCAGTATTTT.

The rearrangement joins TRBV5-5 to TRBJ1-1; D call uncertain. This CDR3 spans 14 amino acids. Trimming took off 4 bases at V and 1 base at J, with 11 bases between the two ends. The V gene's germline CDR1 is SGHKS and CDR2 YYEKEE (reference sequence). CDR3 in amino acids: CASSPMNRNTEAFF. In DNA form, the CDR3 reads TGTGCCAGCAGCCCGATGAATCGGAACACTGAAGCTTTCTTT.

The gene calls are TRBV15 and TRBJ2-5, with a possible D match to TRBD1 (6 bases). The germline V gene encodes CDR1 LNHNV and CDR2 YYDKDF (reference sequence). There are 15 residues in the CDR3. Trimming stripped 2 bases from V and 1 base from J, with 11 bases between. The CDR3 protein is CATSRQGDTQETQYF. CDR3 nucleotide sequence: TGTGCCACCAGCAGACAAGGGGACACCCAAGAGACCCAGTACTTC.

The chain has TRBV24-1 and TRBJ2-1, with 8 nucleotides matching TRBD2. Per the germline V gene, CDR1 is KGHDR and CDR2 is SFDVKD. The CDR3 length is 15 residues. V gave up 3 bases and J gave up 7 bases; unmatched junction bases: 7. In DNA, the CDR3 is TGTGCCACCAGTGATACAGGACTAGCAGGAAATGAGCAGTTCTTC. Translating gives CATSDTGLAGNEQFF.

This chain joins TRBV4-1 and TRBJ2-1; 10 positions agree with TRBD1. Germline V CDR1 and CDR2: MGHRA, YSYEKL. Unmatched junction bases numbered 13, after V lost 3 bases and J lost 8 bases. This CDR3 is built from 17 residues. The CDR3 DNA sequence: TGCGCCAGCAGCCACAGATCCGGGACAGGGGCCGGAGATGAGCAGTTCTTC. This translates into CASSHRSGTGAGDEQFF.

The chain couples TRBV16 to TRBJ2-7; perhaps D is TRBD1 or TRBD2 (5 bases each). The CDR3 is 13 amino acids. V gave up 0 bases and J gave up 7 bases, with 10 bases separating them. Germline CDR1 is KGHSY and CDR2 is FQNENV. This chain's CDR3 is CASSQSDRGEQYF. DNA for the CDR3: TGTGCCAGCAGCCAATCTGACAGAGGGGAGCAGTACTTC.

This rearrangement joins TRBV10-3 to TRBJ2-5; D ambiguous. Germline CDR1 and CDR2: ENHRY and SYGVKD. The CDR3 spans 16 residues. V lost 1 base and J lost 1, with 13 bases in between. CDR3 sequence: CAISELVLGSQETQYF. CDR3 nucleotide sequence: TGTGCCATCAGTGAGTTAGTGTTGGGCAGCCAAGAGACCCAGTACTTC.

The chain uses TRBV2 and TRBJ2-2, with 9 bases that match TRBD1. Germline V gives CDR1 SNHLY, CDR2 FYNNEI. Losses at the gene ends were 6 bases for V and 7 bases for J; bases not matched to a gene: 6. This CDR3 is built from 14 residues. The CDR3: CASSRDREIGELFF. The DNA for the CDR3 is TGTGCCAGCAGCCGGGACAGGGAAATCGGGGAGCTGTTTTTT. The full variable domain, completed using reference TRBV2 and TRBJ2-2, is EPEVTQTPSHQVTQMGQEVILRCVPISNHLYFYWYRQILGQKVEFLVSFYNNEISEKSEIFDDQFSVERPDGSNFTLKIRSTKLEDSAMYFCASSRDREIGELFFGEGSRLTVL.

The chain carries TRBV7-9 and TRBJ1-2, with a weak D call TRBD1 (5 bases). Trimming took 5 bases from V and 2 from J, leaving 15 bases between them. The CDR3 has 15 amino acids. Germline-derived CDR1 and CDR2 are SEHNR and FQNEAQ (reference sequence). CDR3 loop: CASSLLSDSNYGYTF. In DNA, the CDR3 is TGTGCCAGCAGCCTCTTAAGTGACAGCAACTATGGCTACACCTTC.

This clone occurred a few times. The rearrangement joins TRBV28 to TRBJ2-7; D not certain. V lost 10 bases, J lost 4 bases, and 20 bases lay in between. CDR3 length equals 14 residues. Germline V gives CDR1 MDHEN, CDR2 SYDVKM. The CDR3 protein is CATKSGWGWYEQYF. For the CDR3, the DNA is TGTGCCACCAAATCCGGGTGGGGATGGTACGAGCAGTACTTC.

The rearrangement uses TRBV11-2 and TRBJ2-5; 10 nucleotides align to TRBD2. CDR1 SGHAT and CDR2 FQNNGV come from the germline V gene. V was pared by 5 bases and J by 10 bases, with 10 bases of the junction left unmatched. This CDR3 has 14 amino acids. CDR3: CASSRTSGPGDQYF. CDR3 nucleotides: TGTGCCAGCAGCCGGACTAGCGGTCCTGGGGACCAGTACTTC. Together with reference TRBV11-2 and TRBJ2-5, the CDR3 gives the full variable domain: EAGVAQSPRYKIIEKRQSVAFWCNPISGHATLYWYQQILGQGPKLLIQFQNNGVVDDSQLPKDRFSAERLKGVDSTLKIQPAKLEDSAVYLCASSRTSGPGDQYFGPGTRLLVL.

This clone was observed a single time. The chain carries TRBV7-9 and TRBJ1-2; D may be TRBD1 (5 bases). This CDR3 contains 14 residues. The germline CDR1 and CDR2 sequences are SEHNR and FQNEAQ (reference sequence). Between the trimmed V and J ends, which lost 3 bases and 2 bases, there was a span of 10 bases. CDR3 amino acids: CASSFHGGNYGYTF. DNA for the CDR3: TGTGCCAGCAGCTTTCACGGGGGGAACTATGGCTACACCTTC.

Points on this clone: Other nucleotide sequences in the sample specify the same CDR3. The chain joins TRBV9 to TRBJ2-7; D is perhaps TRBD1 (5 bases). The CDR3 totals 13 residues. V was trimmed by 0 bases and J by 7 bases, leaving 11 bases between them. Germline CDR1 is SGDLS and CDR2 is YYNGEE. The CDR3 sequence is CASSVEGSTEQYF. CDR3 DNA sequence: TGTGCCAGCAGCGTAGAGGGGTCTACGGAGCAGTACTTC.

The chain employs TRBV19 and TRBJ2-5; a possible D gene is TRBD1 (5 bases). This CDR3 contains 15 residues. Germline V gene data show CDR1 as LNHDA and CDR2 as SQIVND (reference sequence). The germline V and J ends were trimmed by 3 bases and 2 bases, with 13 bases remaining between them. CDR3 region: CASSIWEGDQETQYF. CDR3 sequence (DNA): TGTGCCAGTAGTATTTGGGAAGGGGATCAAGAGACCCAGTACTTC. The whole variable domain, remainder taken from reference TRBV19 and TRBJ2-5, is DGGITQSPKYLFRKEGQNVTLSCEQNLNHDAMYWYRQDPGQGLRLIYYSQIVNDFQKGDIAEGYSVSREKKESFPLTVTSAQKNPTAFYLCASSIWEGDQETQYFGPGTRLLVL.

This chain uses TRBV11-2 with TRBJ1-1; D gene ambiguous. V gave up 5 bases and J gave up 3 bases, with 10 bases separating them. The CDR3 loop spans 13 amino acids. Germline-derived CDR1 and CDR2 are SGHAT and FQNNGV. CDR3 protein: CASSPTGHTEAFF. The DNA of the CDR3 is TGTGCCAGCAGCCCCACGGGTCACACTGAAGCTTTCTTT.

In regard to this clone: Other DNA variants within this sample encode the same CDR3. The chain carries TRBV18 and TRBJ1-1; 8 nucleotides line up with TRBD1. This CDR3 contains 13 residues. Germline V CDR1 and CDR2: KGHSH, LQKENI. Trimming at V came to 5 bases and at J to 1 base, leaving 0 bases not matched to a gene. CDR3 amino acids: CASSGQGNTEAFF. Here the CDR3 DNA reads TGTGCCAGCTCAGGACAGGGGAACACTGAAGCTTTCTTT. Using reference TRBV18 and TRBJ1-1 for the parts outside the CDR3, the full variable domain is NAGVMQNPRHLVRRRGQEARLRCSPMKGHSHVYWYRQLPEEGLKFMVYLQKENIIDESGMPKERFSAEFPKEGPSILRIQQVVRGDSAAYFCASSGQGNTEAFFGQGTRLTVV.

V gene TRBV5-4 combines with J gene TRBJ2-3; D perhaps matches TRBD2 (5 bases). The V end was cut by 2 bases, the J end by 2 bases, with 15 bases between. The CDR3 extends over 16 amino acids. Germline assignment: CDR1 SGHNT and CDR2 YYREEE (reference sequence). The CDR3 loop reads CASSFGEIEPTDTQYF. Written as DNA, the CDR3 is TGTGCCAGCAGCTTTGGGGAGATCGAACCCACAGATACGCAGTATTTT.

DNA for the CDR3: TGTGCCTGGAGTGTACGCCGGGACACTGAAGCTTTCTTT. Translating it yields CAWSVRRDTEAFF. The V gene is TRBV30, the J gene TRBJ1-1; D remains ambiguous. The germline V gene encodes CDR1 GTSNPN and CDR2 SVGIG (reference sequence). V lost 0 bases and J lost 3, with 8 bases in between. The CDR3 covers 13 residues.

The rearrangement joins TRBV5-1 to TRBJ1-4, with D perhaps TRBD1 (5 bases). V lost 0 bases and J lost 7, with 13 bases in between. The germline V gene encodes CDR1 SGHRS and CDR2 YFSETQ. The CDR3 length is 15 residues. This CDR3 reads CASSLGGTRGEKLFF. The CDR3 region has the DNA TGCGCCAGCAGCTTGGGAGGGACTAGGGGTGAAAAACTGTTTTTT.

The rearrangement joins TRBV19 to TRBJ1-2, with D tentatively TRBD1 (6 bases). The V gene's germline CDR1 is LNHDA and CDR2 SQIVND (reference sequence). This CDR3 is 17 amino acids long. The V end lost 9 bases, the J end lost 0 bases, and 23 bases lay between the germline ends. CDR3 amino acids: CASTSRNQGRTNYGYTF. CDR3 bases: TGTGCCAGCACATCCCGGAATCAGGGGCGGACTAACTATGGCTACACCTTC.

The chain is built from TRBV5-1 and TRBJ2-1; D unresolved. The germline V gene encodes CDR1 SGHRS and CDR2 YFSETQ. V was shortened by 7 bases and J by 6 bases, with 11 bases between the two germline ends. The CDR3 has 12 amino acids. CDR3 in amino acids: CASGLSSNEQFF. The CDR3 region has the DNA TGCGCCAGCGGGCTTTCTAGCAATGAGCAGTTCTTC. Full variable domain (rest looked up from reference TRBV5-1 and TRBJ2-1): KAGVTQTPRYLIKTRGQQVTLSCSPISGHRSVSWYQQTPGQGLQFLFEYFSETQRNKGNFPGRFSGRQFSNSRSEMNVSTLELGDSALYLCASGLSSNEQFFGPGTRLTVL.

CDR3 loop: CASSEITGSGGYTF. CDR3 coding DNA: TGTGCCAGCAGTGAAATAACAGGTTCGGGTGGCTACACCTTC. J is TRBJ1-2 and V is TRBV6-1; D possibly corresponds to TRBD1 (5 bases). V lost 2 bases to trimming and J lost 7 bases, with 14 bases between them. Germline CDR1 MNHNS, CDR2 SASEGT. This CDR3 has 14 residues.

This rearrangement joins TRBV21-1 to TRBJ2-1; the DNA was not used to check the table's D call, TRBD2. TRBV21-1 constitutes a pseudogene. This CDR3 region has 14 residues. CDR3 region: CASSKEELAAVSFF. The CDR3 nucleotides are TGTGCCAGCAGCAAAGAAGAACTAGCGGCTGTCAGCTTCTTC.